The 16 T cell receptor beta chains presented below share a single source sample, sequenced in a study of identifying expanded T cells in peripheral blood. The assay was immunoSEQ multiplex PCR, and TCRdb's table has in-frame clones only and misses some. The repertoire holds tens of thousands of clones, with approximately 91% as singletons. Sequenced input: blood. Receptor source: a person aged 18 to 75 in good health.

V and J are TRBV10-3 and TRBJ2-1; D is unclear. The CDR3 has 11 residues. Germline V gene data show CDR1 as ENHRY and CDR2 as SYGVKD. Here the CDR3 DNA reads TGTGCAGTTAACTCCTACAATGAGCAGTTCTTC. It translates to CAVNSYNEQFF.

V is TRBV19 and J is TRBJ2-3; D call uncertain. This CDR3 region has 12 residues. Germline CDR1 LNHDA, CDR2 SQIVND (reference sequence). The V gene lost 5 bases and the J gene lost 6 bases, with 9 bases spanning the gap. Here the CDR3 reads CASSETSDTQYF. The CDR3 bases are TGTGCCAGTAGTGAAACCTCGGATACGCAGTATTTT.

The V and J genes are TRBV19 and TRBJ1-2; D might be TRBD1 (5 bases). CDR3 size: 12 residues. V dropped 5 bases and J dropped 7 bases, with 11 bases sitting between them. Germline CDR1 reads LNHDA; CDR2 reads SQIVND (reference sequence). The CDR3 here is CASSPGMGGYTF. CDR3 nucleotide sequence: TGTGCCAGTAGTCCAGGGATGGGTGGCTACACCTTC.

The rearrangement links TRBV5-4 to TRBJ1-1; D remains unclear. The germline V and J ends were trimmed by 0 bases and 4 bases, with 7 bases remaining between them. CDR1 and CDR2 (germline): SGHNT, YYREEE (reference sequence). This CDR3 region has 13 residues. CDR3 amino acids: CASSLAGSTEAFF. CDR3 nucleotide sequence: TGTGCCAGCAGCTTGGCGGGATCCACTGAAGCTTTCTTT.

The chain joins TRBV4-1 to TRBJ2-2; 14 bases match TRBD2. The V gene end was trimmed by 1 base and the J gene end by 0 bases; junction bases not matched to a gene: 10. In germline, CDR1 is MGHRA, CDR2 YSYEKL. The CDR3 consists of 21 residues. CDR3 amino acids: CASSQGTSGGQYPTNTGELFF. The CDR3, as DNA: TGCGCCAGCAGCCAAGGGACTAGCGGGGGGCAATACCCGACGAACACCGGGGAGCTGTTTTTT.

The chain combines TRBV6-5 with TRBJ1-4, with 7 bases fitting TRBD1. V lost 7 bases, J lost 0 bases, and 5 bases stayed unmatched. CDR3 length equals 15 residues. Per the germline V gene, CDR1 is MNHEY and CDR2 is SVGAGI. CDR3 nucleotide sequence: TGTGCCAGCACCAGGGGGACTGCAACTAATGAAAAACTGTTTTTT. Translation: CASTRGTATNEKLFF.

The chain is built from TRBV15 and TRBJ2-5; D is unresolved. CDR1 and CDR2 from the germline V gene are LNHNV and YYDKDF (reference sequence). The V gene lost 5 bases and the J gene lost 4 bases, with 8 bases spanning the gap. CDR3 length equals 12 residues. The CDR3: CATSDFPETQYF. For the CDR3, the DNA is TGTGCCACCAGCGATTTCCCAGAGACCCAGTACTTC.

The chain carries TRBV30 and TRBJ2-5; D may be TRBD1 (6 bases). V lost 1 base to trimming and J lost 4 bases, with 10 bases between them. The CDR3 runs to 13 residues. Germline V gene data show CDR1 as GTSNPN and CDR2 as SVGIG (reference sequence). CDR3 sequence (DNA): TGTGCCTGGAGTGGGGGGCTCCCAGAGACCCAGTACTTC. It encodes CAWSGGLPETQYF.

The genes are TRBV9 and TRBJ2-1; 9 bases map to TRBD2. V shed 3 bases and J 6 bases; nucleotides not matched to a gene: 7. Germline CDR1 reads SGDLS; CDR2 reads YYNGEE. This CDR3 is 15 amino acids long. CDR3 sequence (DNA): TGTGCCAGCAGCGCCACCGGGACTAGCATCAATGAGCAGTTCTTC. Amino acid sequence: CASSATGTSINEQFF.

This chain uses TRBV9 with TRBJ2-5; D remains unclear. Germline assignment: CDR1 SGDLS and CDR2 YYNGEE. Trimming took 4 bases from V and 4 from J, leaving 14 bases between them. The CDR3 is 14 amino acids. This CDR3 is CASSPQPSAETQYF. The CDR3 DNA reads as TGTGCCAGCAGCCCCCAGCCTTCCGCAGAGACCCAGTACTTC.

The gene calls are TRBV4-1 and TRBJ1-4, with 8 bases that match TRBD1. Germline V lookup: CDR1 MGHRA, CDR2 YSYEKL. Trimming at V came to 1 base and at J to 7 bases, leaving 5 bases not matched to a gene. The CDR3 covers 15 residues. This chain's CDR3 is CASSQVWGQVEKLFF. CDR3 nucleotide sequence: TGCGCCAGCAGCCAAGTATGGGGACAGGTTGAAAAACTGTTTTTT.

The V and J genes are TRBV5-1 and TRBJ1-2; D uncertain. The CDR3 covers 15 residues. Germline assignment: CDR1 SGHRS and CDR2 YFSETQ. V was shortened by 2 bases and J by 8 bases, with 19 bases between the two germline ends. The DNA for the CDR3 is TGCGCCAGCAGCTTTGGGCTTGGCCTAATTGCCGGCTACACCTTC. Protein: CASSFGLGLIAGYTF.

To note about this clone: Because the CDR3's place on the DNA is in doubt, the DNA is left out and the CDR3 is given as listed by TCRdb. V usage is TRBV27 and J usage is TRBJ2-2; whether TRBD2, the table's D call, matches the DNA was not checked. Termini included, the CDR3 measures 18 amino acids. The V gene's germline CDR1 is MNHEY and CDR2 SMNVEV (reference sequence). The CDR3 here is CASSLSSWGGLTPGSCFF.

This sequence joins TRBV18 and TRBJ1-4; 8 bases are a match to TRBD1. The CDR3 runs to 14 residues. Germline CDR1 and CDR2: KGHSH and LQKENI. The V segment lost 3 bases and the J segment 6 bases; nucleotides outside the gene matches: 3. The CDR3: CASSPTGVDEKLFF. CDR3 nucleotide sequence: TGTGCCAGCTCACCGACAGGGGTGGATGAAAAACTGTTTTTT.

The chain joins TRBV11-2 to TRBJ1-3; the D is unclear. The CDR3 length is 15 residues. Germline V gene sequence: CDR1 SGHAT, CDR2 FQNNGV. V was clipped by 4 bases and J by 4 bases, with 14 bases between them. The CDR3 loop reads CASSSEPHAGNTIYF. The CDR3 bases are TGTGCCAGCAGCTCCGAGCCCCACGCGGGAAACACCATATATTTT.

The chain is built from TRBV7-9 and TRBJ2-2; 14 nucleotides match TRBD2. This CDR3 contains 19 residues. With 6 bases clipped from V and 5 bases from J, the junction kept 14 bases outside the gene matches. The germline V gene encodes CDR1 SEHNR and CDR2 FQNEAQ (reference sequence). The CDR3: CASREGLAGVKTWTGELFF. The CDR3 DNA reads as TGTGCCAGCAGAGAGGGACTAGCGGGAGTAAAAACGTGGACCGGGGAGCTGTTTTTT.